This TCR beta chain was sequenced for a study of blood T cell repertoires in COVID-19 (TCRdb year 2020). For the wider study: The collaborator samples originated in the United States, Italy and Spain and spanned the acute and convalescent phases of COVID-19. The prospective study material was composed of cDNA or gDNA derived from T cells, B-cell-depleted T cells, or PBMCs. Deeply sampled blood TCRbeta repertoires from subjects exposed to, actively infected with, or recovered from COVID-19 were included in the dataset. The repertoires were released in a freely available public database meant as a resource for research on the immune response to SARS-CoV-2. Samples were obtained from the ongoing ImmuneRACE study (first 160 participants) and from 1,254 subjects provided by 6 global collaborators. A de-identified subject ID, COVID-19 status, age in years and sex were almost always included in the sample metadata. HLA class I and class II types, where available, came from metadata supplied by the sample provider rather than from assay-based typing.

Whole blood was collected in K2EDTA tubes by collaborating institutions according to the institutions' own protocols. For TCRbeta analysis, collaborators shipped samples in one of three forms: frozen whole blood, isolated PBMCs, or DNA extracted from either of those sample types. TCRbeta CDR3 regions were amplified from genomic DNA using the immunoSEQ Assay, a bias-controlled multiplex PCR. As for how the authors treated the data: The number of nucleated cells in each sample was estimated from the amplification of reference gene primers within the assay. To quantify the absolute abundance of each unique TCRbeta CDR3 rearrangement, sequence reads were collapsed and filtered. Productive Simpson clonality was computed per sample as the square root of Simpson's diversity index over productive rearrangements. TCRdb stores this immuneACCESS table with in-frame sequences only. Part of the clones is absent; in the studies checked, under half of the shortfall reflects unresolved V genes, and no reason is known for the rest. For V, J and clone size, that table is used; D and trimming come from the DNA. The sample records 25,000 to 30,000 clones, around 83% of which are singletons. Approximately 23% of the sample lies in the top ten.

Of note for this clone: Its antigen specificity is not known. No base quality information exists; no much larger clone differs at one position.

Looking up the germline V gene yields CDR1 SQVTM and CDR2 ANQGSEA. Trimming leaves V shorter by 7 bases and J shorter by 6 bases, with the junction holding 12 bases beyond the gene matches. The cysteine opens and the phenylalanine closes a CDR3 of 14 amino acids. Kept here is only the CDR3 DNA, which spans 42 bases and is read in frame from base 1. Broad study findings and their caveats: Clinical and demographic metadata were provided uncurated, with the amount varying by source and participant.

Rearrangement joined TRBV29-1 to TRBJ2-7; a stretch of 10 junction bases matches TRBD1. This clonotype was sampled from a human donor in a cohort sampled during active COVID-19. Input material: peripheral blood. The nucleotides are TGCAGCGCCCAGGGGGGACAGGGGCCCCGCGAGCAGTACTTC. Its coded protein is CSAQGGQGPREQYF.